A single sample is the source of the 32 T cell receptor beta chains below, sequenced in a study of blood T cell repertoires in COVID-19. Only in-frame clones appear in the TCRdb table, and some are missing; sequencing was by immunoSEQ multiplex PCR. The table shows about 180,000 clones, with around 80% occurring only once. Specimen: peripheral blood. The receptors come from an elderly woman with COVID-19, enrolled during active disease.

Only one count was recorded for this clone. The CDR3: CASSLESYTGELFF. In nucleotides, the CDR3 is TGTGCCAGCAGCTTAGAGAGCTACACCGGGGAGCTGTTTTTT. The chain recombines TRBV7-8 with TRBJ2-2, with D unresolved. Germline V gene data show CDR1 as SGHVS and CDR2 as FQNEAQ. The CDR3 loop spans 14 amino acids. Deletions cut 1 base from V and 3 bases from J, with 6 bases between.

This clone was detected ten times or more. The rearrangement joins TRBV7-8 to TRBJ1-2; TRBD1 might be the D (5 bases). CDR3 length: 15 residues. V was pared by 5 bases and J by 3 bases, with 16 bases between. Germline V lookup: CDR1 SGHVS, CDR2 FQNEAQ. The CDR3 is CASSPLGQIDYGYTF. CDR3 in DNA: TGTGCCAGCAGCCCACTGGGGCAGATAGACTATGGCTACACCTTC.

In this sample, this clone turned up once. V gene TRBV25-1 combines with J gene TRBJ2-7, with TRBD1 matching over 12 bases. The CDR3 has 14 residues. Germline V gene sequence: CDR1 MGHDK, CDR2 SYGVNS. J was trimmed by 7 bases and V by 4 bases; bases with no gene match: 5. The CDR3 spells CASSAGTGGGEQYF. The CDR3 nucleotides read TGTGCCAGCAGTGCCGGGACAGGGGGCGGGGAGCAGTACTTC.

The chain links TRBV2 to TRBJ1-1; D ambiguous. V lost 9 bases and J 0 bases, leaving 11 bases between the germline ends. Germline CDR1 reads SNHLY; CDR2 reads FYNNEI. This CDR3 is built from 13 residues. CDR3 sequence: CASSRQMNTEAFF. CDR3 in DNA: TGTGCCAGTTCCAGACAAATGAACACTGAAGCTTTCTTT.

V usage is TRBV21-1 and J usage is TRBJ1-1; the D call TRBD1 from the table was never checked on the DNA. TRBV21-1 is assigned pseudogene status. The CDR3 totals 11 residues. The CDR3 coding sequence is TGTGCCAGCAGCTTCGGACAGGAGGCTTTCTTT. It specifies CASSFGQEAFF.

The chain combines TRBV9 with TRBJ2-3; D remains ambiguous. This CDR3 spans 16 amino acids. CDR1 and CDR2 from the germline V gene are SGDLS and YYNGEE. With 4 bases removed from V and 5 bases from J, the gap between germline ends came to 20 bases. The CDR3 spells CASSPRVAASRDTQYF. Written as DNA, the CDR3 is TGTGCCAGCAGCCCCCGTGTAGCCGCGTCGAGAGATACGCAGTATTTT.

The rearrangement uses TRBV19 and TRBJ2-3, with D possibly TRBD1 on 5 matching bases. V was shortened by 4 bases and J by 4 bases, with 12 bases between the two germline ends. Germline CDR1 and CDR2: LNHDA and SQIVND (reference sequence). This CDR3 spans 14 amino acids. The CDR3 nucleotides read TGTGCCAGTAGTAGATTCGCAGGGCCAGATACGCAGTATTTT. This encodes CASSRFAGPDTQYF.

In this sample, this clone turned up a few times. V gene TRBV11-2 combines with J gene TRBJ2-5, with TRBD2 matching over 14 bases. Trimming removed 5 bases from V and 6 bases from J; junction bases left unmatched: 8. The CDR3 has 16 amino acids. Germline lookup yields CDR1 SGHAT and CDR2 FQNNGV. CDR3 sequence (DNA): TGTGCCAGCAGCCCCCCCGGGACTAGCGGGAGAAAGACCCAGTACTTC. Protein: CASSPPGTSGRKTQYF. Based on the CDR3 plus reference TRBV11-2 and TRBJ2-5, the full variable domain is EAGVAQSPRYKIIEKRQSVAFWCNPISGHATLYWYQQILGQGPKLLIQFQNNGVVDDSQLPKDRFSAERLKGVDSTLKIQPAKLEDSAVYLCASSPPGTSGRKTQYFGPGTRLLVL.

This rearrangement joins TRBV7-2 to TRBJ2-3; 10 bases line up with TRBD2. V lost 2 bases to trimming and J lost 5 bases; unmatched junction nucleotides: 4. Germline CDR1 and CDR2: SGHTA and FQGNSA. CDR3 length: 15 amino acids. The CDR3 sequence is CASSLQREGGDTQYF. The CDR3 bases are TGTGCCAGCAGCTTACAGCGGGAGGGTGGAGATACGCAGTATTTT.

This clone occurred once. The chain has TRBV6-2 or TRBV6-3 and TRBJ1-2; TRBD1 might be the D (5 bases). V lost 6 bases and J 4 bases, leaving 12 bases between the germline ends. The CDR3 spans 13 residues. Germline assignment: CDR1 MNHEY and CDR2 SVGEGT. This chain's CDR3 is CASSFDQGYGYTF. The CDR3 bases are TGTGCCAGCAGCTTCGATCAGGGCTATGGCTACACCTTC.

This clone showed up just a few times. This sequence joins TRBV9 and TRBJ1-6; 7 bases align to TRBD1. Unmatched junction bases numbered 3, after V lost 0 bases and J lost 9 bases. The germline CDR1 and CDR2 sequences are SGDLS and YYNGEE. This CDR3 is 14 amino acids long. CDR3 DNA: TGTGCCAGCAGCGTAGAAGGGGGCGGTTCACCCCTCCACTTT. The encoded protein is CASSVEGGGSPLHF. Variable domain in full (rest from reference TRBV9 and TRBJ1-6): DSGVTQTPKHLITATGQRVTLRCSPRSGDLSVYWYQQSLDQGLQFLIQYYNGEERAKGNILERFSAQQFPDLHSELNLSSLELGDSALYFCASSVEGGGSPLHFGNGTRLTVT.

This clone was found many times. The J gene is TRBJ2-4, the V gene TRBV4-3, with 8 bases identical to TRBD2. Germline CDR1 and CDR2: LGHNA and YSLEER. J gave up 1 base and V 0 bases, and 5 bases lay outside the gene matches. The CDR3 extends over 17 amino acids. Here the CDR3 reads CASSQDWASGAKNIQYF. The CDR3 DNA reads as TGCGCCAGCAGCCAAGATTGGGCTAGCGGGGCCAAAAACATTCAGTACTTC.

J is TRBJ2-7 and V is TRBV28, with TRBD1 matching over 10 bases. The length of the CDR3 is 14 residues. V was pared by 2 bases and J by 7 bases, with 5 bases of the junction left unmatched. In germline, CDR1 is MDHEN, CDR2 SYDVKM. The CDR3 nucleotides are TGTGCCAGCAGTTTAACGGGACAGGGGTGGGAGCAGTACTTC. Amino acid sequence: CASSLTGQGWEQYF.

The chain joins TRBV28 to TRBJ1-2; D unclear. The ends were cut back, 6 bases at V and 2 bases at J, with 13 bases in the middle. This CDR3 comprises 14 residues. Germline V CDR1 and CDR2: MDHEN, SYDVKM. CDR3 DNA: TGTGCCAGCAGGTATCCAACGGGGAACTATGGCTACACCTTC. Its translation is CASRYPTGNYGYTF.

The CDR3 sequence: CASSFLDRGEQYF. The CDR3 DNA sequence: TGTGCCAGCAGTTTCCTCGACCGGGGCGAGCAGTACTTC. V gene TRBV27 combines with J gene TRBJ2-7; D is possibly TRBD2 (5 bases). In germline, CDR1 is MNHEY, CDR2 SMNVEV (reference sequence). The germline V and J ends were trimmed by 3 bases and 6 bases, with 12 bases remaining between them. This CDR3 is 13 amino acids long.

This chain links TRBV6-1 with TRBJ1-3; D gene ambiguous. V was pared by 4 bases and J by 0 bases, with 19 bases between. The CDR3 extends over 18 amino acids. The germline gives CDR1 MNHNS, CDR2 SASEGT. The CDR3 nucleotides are TGTGCCAGCAGTGCGGGGTCCCTCGGACCTCTCTCTGGAAACACCATATATTTT. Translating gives CASSAGSLGPLSGNTIYF.

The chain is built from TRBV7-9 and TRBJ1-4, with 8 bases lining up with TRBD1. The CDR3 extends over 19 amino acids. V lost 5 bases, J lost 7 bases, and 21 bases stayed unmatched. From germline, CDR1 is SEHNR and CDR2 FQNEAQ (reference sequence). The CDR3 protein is CASSHHHQGAFIQGEKLFF. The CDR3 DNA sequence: TGTGCCAGCAGCCACCACCACCAGGGGGCATTTATTCAGGGTGAAAAACTGTTTTTT.

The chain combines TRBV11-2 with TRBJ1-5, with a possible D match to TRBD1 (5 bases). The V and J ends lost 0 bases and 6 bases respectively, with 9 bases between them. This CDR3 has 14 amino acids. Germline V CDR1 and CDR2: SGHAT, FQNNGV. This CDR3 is CASSLDGGSQPQHF. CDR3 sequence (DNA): TGTGCCAGCAGCTTAGACGGGGGGAGTCAGCCCCAGCATTTT.

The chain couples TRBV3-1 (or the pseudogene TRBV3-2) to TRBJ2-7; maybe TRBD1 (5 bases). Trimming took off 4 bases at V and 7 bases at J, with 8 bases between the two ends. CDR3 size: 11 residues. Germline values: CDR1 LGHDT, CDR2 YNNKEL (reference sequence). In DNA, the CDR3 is TGTGCCAGCAGCCTCCGACAGGAGCAGTACTTC. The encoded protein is CASSLRQEQYF.

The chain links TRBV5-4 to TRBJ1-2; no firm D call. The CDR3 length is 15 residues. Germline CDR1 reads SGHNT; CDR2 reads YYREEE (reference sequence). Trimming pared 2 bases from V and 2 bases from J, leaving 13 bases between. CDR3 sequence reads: CASSFPRTGNYGYTF. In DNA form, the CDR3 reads TGTGCCAGCAGCTTCCCCCGGACTGGCAACTATGGCTACACCTTC.

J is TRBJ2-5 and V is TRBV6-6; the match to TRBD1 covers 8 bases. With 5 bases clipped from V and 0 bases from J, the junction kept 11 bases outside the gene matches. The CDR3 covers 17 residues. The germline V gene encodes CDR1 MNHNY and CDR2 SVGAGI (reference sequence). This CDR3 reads CASSPGPTGEYQETQYF. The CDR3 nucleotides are TGTGCCAGCAGTCCCGGACCGACAGGGGAGTACCAAGAGACCCAGTACTTC.

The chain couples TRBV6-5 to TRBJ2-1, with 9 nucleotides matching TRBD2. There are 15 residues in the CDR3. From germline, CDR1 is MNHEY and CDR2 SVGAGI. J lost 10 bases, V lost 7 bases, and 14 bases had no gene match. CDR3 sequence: CASTQRLAGDGEQFF. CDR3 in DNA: TGTGCCAGCACCCAGCGGTTAGCGGGAGACGGGGAGCAGTTCTTC.

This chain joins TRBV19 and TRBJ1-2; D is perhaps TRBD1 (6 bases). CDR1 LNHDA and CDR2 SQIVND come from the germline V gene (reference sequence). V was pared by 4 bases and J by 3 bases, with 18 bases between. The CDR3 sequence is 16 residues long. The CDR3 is CASSTPTGRNDYGYTF. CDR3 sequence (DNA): TGTGCCAGTAGTACCCCGACAGGTCGGAATGACTATGGCTACACCTTC.

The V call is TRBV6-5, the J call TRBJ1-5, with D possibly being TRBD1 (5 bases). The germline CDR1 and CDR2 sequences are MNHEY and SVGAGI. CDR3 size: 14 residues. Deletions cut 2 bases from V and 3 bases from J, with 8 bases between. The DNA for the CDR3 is TGTGCCAGCAGTTACGACAGATTCAATCAGCCCCAGCATTTT. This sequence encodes CASSYDRFNQPQHF.

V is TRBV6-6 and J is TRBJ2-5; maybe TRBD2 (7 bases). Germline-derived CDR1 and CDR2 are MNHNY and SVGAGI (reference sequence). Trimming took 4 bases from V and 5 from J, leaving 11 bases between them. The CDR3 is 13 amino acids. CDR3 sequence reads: CASSWGGRETQYF. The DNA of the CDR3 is TGTGCCAGCAGTTGGGGGGGCCGCGAGACCCAGTACTTC.

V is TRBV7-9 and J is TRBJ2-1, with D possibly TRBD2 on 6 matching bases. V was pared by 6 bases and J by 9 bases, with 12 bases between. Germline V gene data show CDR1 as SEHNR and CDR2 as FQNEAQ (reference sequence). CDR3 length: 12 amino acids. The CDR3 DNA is TGTGCCAGCAGTCCGGGAGAGGGTGAGCAGTTCTTC. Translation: CASSPGEGEQFF.

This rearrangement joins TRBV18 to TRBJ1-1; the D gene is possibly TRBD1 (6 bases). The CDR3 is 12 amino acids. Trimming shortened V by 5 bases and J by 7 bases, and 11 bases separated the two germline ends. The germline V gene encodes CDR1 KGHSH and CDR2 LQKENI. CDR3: CASSEDRNEAFF. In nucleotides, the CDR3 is TGTGCCAGCTCAGAAGACAGGAATGAAGCTTTCTTT.

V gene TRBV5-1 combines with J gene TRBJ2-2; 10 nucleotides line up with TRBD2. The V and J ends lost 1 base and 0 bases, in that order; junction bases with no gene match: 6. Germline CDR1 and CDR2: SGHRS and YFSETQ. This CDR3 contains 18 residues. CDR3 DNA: TGCGCCAGCAGCTTGAACCTAGCGGGGGTCACGAACACCGGGGAGCTGTTTTTT. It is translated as CASSLNLAGVTNTGELFF.

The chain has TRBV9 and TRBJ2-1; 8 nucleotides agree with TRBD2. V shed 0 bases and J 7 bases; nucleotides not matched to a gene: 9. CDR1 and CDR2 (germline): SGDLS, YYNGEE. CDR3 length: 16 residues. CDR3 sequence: CASSVVGGSGVNEQFF. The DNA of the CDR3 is TGTGCCAGCAGCGTAGTAGGAGGTAGCGGGGTGAATGAGCAGTTCTTC.

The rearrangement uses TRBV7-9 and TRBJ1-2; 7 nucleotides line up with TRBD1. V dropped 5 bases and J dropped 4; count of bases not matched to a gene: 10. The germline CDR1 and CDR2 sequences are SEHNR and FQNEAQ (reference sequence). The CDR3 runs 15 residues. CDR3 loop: CASSHGTVDFYGYTF. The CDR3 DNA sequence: TGTGCCAGCAGCCATGGGACAGTTGATTTCTATGGCTACACCTTC.

Here the CDR3 DNA reads TGTGCCAGCAGCTGGGGACAGGGGCCGGCGGGGACCCAGTACTTC. It yields the protein CASSWGQGPAGTQYF. The chain employs TRBV7-2 and TRBJ2-5; 10 bases fit TRBD1. V lost 4 bases and J lost 7; bases outside the gene matches: 9. The germline V gene has CDR1 SGHTA and CDR2 FQGNSA. This CDR3 contains 15 residues. The variable domain in full, with the rest retrieved from reference TRBV7-2 and TRBJ2-5, is GAGVSQSPSNKVTEKGKDVELRCDPISGHTALYWYRQSLGQGLEFLIYFQGNSAPDKSGLPSDRFSAERTGGSVSTLTIQRTQQEDSAVYLCASSWGQGPAGTQYFGPGTRLLVL.

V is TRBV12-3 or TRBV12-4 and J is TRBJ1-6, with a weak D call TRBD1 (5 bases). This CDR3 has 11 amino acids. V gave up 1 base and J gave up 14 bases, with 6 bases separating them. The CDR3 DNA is TGTGCCAGCAGTTTAGGGGGGGCCCTCCACTTT. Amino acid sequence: CASSLGGALHF.